These 20 T cell receptor beta chains originate from one sample sequenced in a study of identical twins. A single record per CDR3 protein comes from TCRdb applying MiXCR to the 5' RACE reads. The sample has 130,000 to 150,000 distinct CDR3 sequences; around 3.5% are singletons. The sample consisted of memory T cells sorted from blood. These receptors were collected from a young man in good health.

This clonotype was seen many times. This sequence joins TRBV7-2 and TRBJ2-1; D not certain. This CDR3 has 14 amino acids. The V end lost 2 bases, the J end lost 5 bases, and 10 bases lay between the germline ends. Germline V gene sequence: CDR1 SGHTA, CDR2 FQGNSA. In DNA form, the CDR3 reads TGTGCCAGCAGCTTAATAGTGACAAACAATGAGCAGTTCTTC. It translates to CASSLIVTNNEQFF. Drawing the rest from reference TRBV7-2 and TRBJ2-1, the complete variable domain is GAGVSQSPSNKVTEKGKDVELRCDPISGHTALYWYRQSLGQGLEFLIYFQGNSAPDKSGLPSDRFSAERTGGSVSTLTIQRTQQEDSAVYLCASSLIVTNNEQFFGPGTRLTVL.

This clonotype was recorded at least ten times. The chain joins TRBV12-3 or TRBV12-4 to TRBJ2-1; D is perhaps TRBD2 (5 bases). This CDR3 has 15 amino acids. Trimming removed 7 bases from V and 3 bases from J, with 16 bases in between. The CDR3 here is CASTYVGENYNEQFF. CDR3 DNA sequence: TGTGCCAGCACTTACGTCGGGGAGAACTACAATGAGCAGTTCTTC.

This clonotype came up many times. J is TRBJ2-3 and V is TRBV12-3 or TRBV12-4; D is uncertain. V lost 6 bases to trimming and J lost 2 bases, with 12 bases between them. This CDR3 contains 14 residues. The CDR3 bases are TGTGCCAGCAGCGTGGAAAGGGCCACAGATACGCAGTATTTT. Translating it yields CASSVERATDTQYF.

This sequence joins TRBV27 and TRBJ1-2; D is possibly TRBD1 (5 bases). The V end was cut by 5 bases, the J end by 2 bases, with 12 bases between. The CDR3 is 14 residues long. Germline loops: CDR1 MNHEY, CDR2 SMNVEV (reference sequence). The CDR3 coding sequence is TGTGCCAGCAGTGAGGGGAGCAGGAACTATGGCTACACCTTC. Encoded protein: CASSEGSRNYGYTF.

In this sample, this clonotype turned up many times. The genes are TRBV6-2 or TRBV6-3 and TRBJ2-7; D remains ambiguous. V was cut by 4 bases and J by 4 bases, with 5 bases left in between. Per the germline V gene, CDR1 is MNHEY and CDR2 is SVGEGT. The CDR3 extends over 11 amino acids. Here the CDR3 DNA reads TGTGCCAGCAGTTCTCTATACGAGCAGTACTTC. The encoded protein is CASSSLYEQYF.

This clonotype occurred many times. The chain carries TRBV7-9 and TRBJ2-1, with D perhaps TRBD1 or TRBD2 (5 bases each). Trimming left V 3 bases short and J 4 bases short, with 13 bases between. The CDR3 contains 15 residues. CDR1 and CDR2 (germline): SEHNR, FQNEAQ (reference sequence). The CDR3: CASSFYLGEYNEQFF. CDR3 DNA: TGTGCCAGCAGCTTTTACTTGGGGGAATACAATGAGCAGTTCTTC.

This clonotype occurred many times. This rearrangement joins TRBV12-3 or TRBV12-4 to TRBJ2-3; TRBD2 agrees at 12 bases. After removal of 2 bases from V and 4 bases from J, the junction contained 7 bases not matched to a gene. The CDR3 spans 17 residues. The CDR3 is CASSLKLAGGGADTQYF. The CDR3 nucleotides read TGTGCCAGCAGTTTAAAACTAGCGGGAGGAGGGGCAGATACGCAGTATTTT.

This clonotype has at least ten counts. This chain joins TRBV5-5 and TRBJ2-1; no reliable D call. The CDR3 length is 15 residues. From germline, CDR1 is SGHKS and CDR2 YYEKEE (reference sequence). V lost 5 bases, J lost 9 bases, and 21 bases lay in between. CDR3 protein: CASSRGHGASSEQFF. The DNA for the CDR3 is TGTGCCAGCAGTCGTGGCCATGGCGCTAGTAGTGAGCAGTTCTTC.

This clonotype was picked up many times. This chain connects TRBV7-2 to TRBJ2-3, with 9 bases aligning to TRBD2. Germline V gene sequence: CDR1 SGHTA, CDR2 FQGNSA. The CDR3 loop spans 16 amino acids. V dropped 3 bases and J dropped 4; count of bases not matched to a gene: 8. The CDR3 loop is CASSFLAGVKSDTQYF. The CDR3 DNA sequence: TGTGCCAGCAGCTTTTTAGCGGGAGTCAAATCAGATACGCAGTATTTT.

This clonotype was detected many times. The rearrangement uses TRBV29-1 and TRBJ1-4; no clear D. Germline lookup yields CDR1 SQVTM and CDR2 ANQGSEA. The V end lost 7 bases, the J end lost 10 bases, and 19 bases lay between the germline ends. This CDR3 is 13 amino acids long. The CDR3: CSAGRNNGGKLFF. CDR3 nucleotides: TGCAGCGCCGGACGGAACAATGGAGGAAAACTGTTTTTT.

This clonotype showed up many times. The chain is built from TRBV12-3 or TRBV12-4 and TRBJ2-7, with D uncertain. This CDR3 region has 13 residues. Trimming cost V 1 base and J 2 bases, with 6 bases left between them. CDR3 nucleotides: TGTGCCAGCAGTTTAGGCGGTACCTACGAGCAGTACTTC. Its protein is CASSLGGTYEQYF.

Ten or more counts support this clonotype. This sequence joins TRBV10-3 and TRBJ1-2, with 8 bases identical to TRBD1. From germline, CDR1 is ENHRY and CDR2 SYGVKD. V was clipped by 6 bases and J by 6 bases; unmatched bases: 3. The CDR3 has 12 residues. The DNA for the CDR3 is TGTGCCATCAGCCAGACAGGGGATGGCTACACCTTC. It specifies CAISQTGDGYTF.

The J gene is TRBJ2-7, the V gene TRBV24-1; 7 bases are a match to TRBD2. V shed 1 base and J 2 bases; nucleotides not matched to a gene: 10. CDR1 and CDR2 from the germline V gene are KGHDR and SFDVKD. The length of the CDR3 is 17 residues. CDR3 nucleotide sequence: TGTGCCACCAGTGATTTCGGGGAGGGGCCCATTACCTACGAGCAGTACTTC. It encodes CATSDFGEGPITYEQYF.

This clonotype occurred many times. The chain has TRBV3-1 and TRBJ2-4; weak D call: TRBD1 (6 bases). Looked up from germline, CDR1 is LGHDT and CDR2 is YNNKEL (reference sequence). This CDR3 comprises 14 residues. V lost 3 bases to trimming and J lost 4 bases, with 10 bases between them. The CDR3: CASSQRTVKNIQYF. CDR3 sequence (DNA): TGTGCCAGCAGCCAGAGGACAGTGAAAAACATTCAGTACTTC.

This clonotype was counted between two and nine times. The chain uses TRBV2 and TRBJ1-2; D call uncertain. The germline CDR1 and CDR2 sequences are SNHLY and FYNNEI. The CDR3 spans 12 residues. Trimming stripped 5 bases from V and 8 bases from J, with 12 bases between. The CDR3 protein is CASSYSLQGYTF. CDR3 bases: TGTGCCAGCAGTTACTCCTTACAGGGCTACACCTTC.

Ten or more counts support this clonotype. The V and J genes are TRBV6-5 and TRBJ2-7; 7 bases align to TRBD1. Unmatched junction bases numbered 11, after V lost 4 bases and J lost 2 bases. This CDR3 is 16 amino acids long. CDR1 is MNHEY, CDR2 SVGAGI, per germline. The CDR3 loop reads CASSSPGSGGAYEQYF. The CDR3 DNA is TGTGCCAGCAGTTCCCCGGGTTCAGGGGGAGCCTACGAGCAGTACTTC.

This clonotype was detected ten times or more. The rearrangement uses TRBV11-2 and TRBJ2-7, with a possible D match to TRBD2 (6 bases). V lost 4 bases and J lost 3, with 10 bases in between. The CDR3 has 13 residues. The germline gives CDR1 SGHAT, CDR2 FQNNGV. The CDR3 protein is CASSSSGVYEQYF. The CDR3 coding sequence is TGTGCCAGCAGCTCATCGGGGGTCTACGAGCAGTACTTC.

This clonotype was counted many times. The chain recombines TRBV5-6 with TRBJ2-6; 9 nucleotides agree with TRBD1. The CDR3 runs to 17 residues. The J segment lost 3 bases and the V segment lost 0 bases, leaving 4 bases of the junction unmatched. CDR1 SGHDT and CDR2 YYEEEE come from the germline V gene. In nucleotides, the CDR3 is TGTGCCAGCAGCTTGGACAGGGGGCCGGGTGGGGCCAACGTCCTGACTTTC. Translating gives CASSLDRGPGGANVLTF.

This clonotype was observed many times. This chain links TRBV7-8 with TRBJ1-2; D perhaps matches TRBD1 (6 bases). The CDR3 has 14 amino acids. CDR1 and CDR2 (germline): SGHVS, FQNEAQ. V was pared by 3 bases and J by 8 bases, with 16 bases between. DNA of the CDR3: TGTGCCAGCAGCTTGGGGGGGACATCAGGGGGCTACACCTTC. As protein: CASSLGGTSGGYTF.

This clonotype has at least ten counts. The chain joins TRBV6-2 or TRBV6-3 to TRBJ2-2, with D uncertain. CDR1 MNHEY and CDR2 SVGEGT come from the germline V gene. V lost 8 bases and J lost 7, with 11 bases in between. The CDR3 totals 12 residues. The DNA for the CDR3 is TGTGCCAGCGGCTTGGAGAGCGGGGAGCTGTTTTTT. Protein: CASGLESGELFF.